The entry below gives a single TCR beta chain sequence along with its context. Compared with germline, one end of the junction differs, possibly owing to a read error. A mixed TRB-A/B primer pool amplified rearranged TRB by multiplex touch-down PCR. Each CDR3 protein is one row after TCRdb ran MiXCR on the multiplex PCR reads. The repertoire has 10,000 to 15,000 distinct CDR3 sequences, less than 40% of them found once; the top ten carry around 6.3%. These data come from a study of T cell repertoires in aging, cancer and after chemotherapy. The overall study: Healthy donor repertoires were recorded over several months to years and showed clear clonal overlap.

This CDR3 is built from 15 residues. Per germline, CDR1 SGHDT and CDR2 YYEEEE. Amplification of TCR beta used genomic DNA extracted from peripheral blood. The source material was blood. J is TRBJ2-3 and V is TRBV5-6, with D unclear. The sequence came from a human donor in good health. The donor label of this sample is uncertain. CDR3 in DNA: TGTGTCAGCAGCTTACTCGATTTTGGTTCTGATACGCAGTATTTT. Translated: CVSSLLDFGSDTQYF.